This T cell receptor beta chain was captured by sequencing in a study of T cell repertoires in cytomegalovirus infection (dated by TCRdb to the late 2010s). About the full investigation: Donor HLA type was relevant to the analysis, as public TCR beta signatures indicated carriage of CMV infection together with the matching HLA type. What the research found in general, with its limitations: In both this cohort and an independent cohort of 300 to 450 donors, the cumulative frequency of public TCR beta family members distinguished carriers of CMV infection plus the relevant HLA type. The ex vivo response was dominated by HLA-C-restricted CMV-specific TCR beta clonotypes, which also provided the single most frequent clonotype in two of eight donors.

Worth noting for this clonotype: The specificity of this receptor is unknown. A read error may explain this, as a much larger clone is one base away.

Instrument used: Illumina HiSeq 1500. TCRdb reran the public reads through fastp at Q25 and MiXCR, keeping productive beta chains. Each CDR3 protein appears once, grouped with its most common genes and DNA. Within this sample are 150,000 to 200,000 distinct CDR3 sequences, with approximately 19% of them counted one time only. The ten top clones hold about 3% of the sample. Germline trimming amounts to 3 bases on V and 5 bases on J, with 2 as the count of junction bases outside the gene matches. The CDR3 runs 14 residues from the cysteine to the phenylalanine. The DNA shown is the 42-base CDR3, in frame from base 1. For CDR1 and CDR2, the germline V gene (reference sequence) lists SEHNR and FQNEAQ.

This TCR was sampled from a human donor in good health (CMV status not recorded). Some clones in this sample may be carry-over from other donors' samples. Sequences were obtained from PBMCs. Recombination connected TRBV7-9 to TRBJ1-5; 9 central bases correspond to TRBD1. This receptor has the CDR3 CASSLDRGDQPQHF. The base sequence is TGTGCCAGCAGCTTGGACAGGGGTGATCAGCCCCAGCATTTT.